Here is one T cell receptor (beta chain) with its context. The data belong to a study of blood T cell repertoires in COVID-19. Study-level information: The United States, Italy and Spain provided the acute and convalescent COVID-19 samples. T cells, B-cell-depleted T cells, or PBMCs provided the cDNA or gDNA that served as material.

CDR1 is SGHTA, CDR2 FQGNSA, per germline. There are 14 residues in the CDR3. V gave up 5 bases and J gave up 8 bases; unmatched junction bases: 2. The protocol was immunoSEQ multiplex PCR, while the TCRdb copy is restricted to in-frame clones and leaves out a portion. Here the sample spans roughly 73,000 clones, about 88% being singletons. Specimen: peripheral blood. The TCR sequence derives from a man between 65 and 80 years old with active COVID-19. The V and J genes are TRBV7-2 and TRBJ2-3; the match to TRBD2 covers 15 bases. CDR3 sequence reads: CASSGLAGGSTQYF. CDR3 nucleotides: TGTGCCAGCAGCGGACTAGCGGGAGGGAGTACGCAGTATTTT.